The 3 T cell receptor beta chains listed next were all sequenced from one sample in a study of glioma-infiltrating T cells after dendritic cell vaccination. TCRdb's copy holds only in-frame clones and misses some; the assay was immunoSEQ multiplex PCR. Of 50,000 to 80,000 clones in the sample, approximately 85% were seen once. The input for sequencing was blood, taken before dendritic cell vaccination. The receptors originated from a human donor with glioblastoma.

V gene TRBV30 combines with J gene TRBJ1-5; TRBD1 agrees at 7 bases. V trimming: 5 bases; J trimming: 3 bases; junction bases outside the gene matches: 4. CDR1 GTSNPN and CDR2 SVGIG come from the germline V gene (reference sequence). The CDR3 has 13 residues. In DNA, the CDR3 is TGTGCCTGGGCGACAGGGCCCAATCAGCCCCAGCATTTT. It translates to CAWATGPNQPQHF.

The chain joins TRBV30 to TRBJ2-3; 9 nucleotides agree with TRBD2. The junction had 4 bases not matched to a gene; V was cut back by 0 bases and J by 3 bases. The germline V gene encodes CDR1 GTSNPN and CDR2 SVGIG (reference sequence). This CDR3 contains 15 residues. The CDR3 spells CAWSVFSGGTDTQYF. CDR3 coding DNA: TGTGCCTGGAGTGTATTTAGCGGGGGTACAGATACGCAGTATTTT.

This rearrangement joins TRBV7-6 to TRBJ1-5; no clear D. Germline V gives CDR1 SGHVS, CDR2 FNYEAQ. V was trimmed by 5 bases and J by 9 bases, leaving 8 bases between them. The CDR3 is made up of 11 amino acids. As DNA, the CDR3 is TGTGCCAGCAGCCCTTCGGGGCCCCAGCATTTT. This codes for CASSPSGPQHF.